This TCR beta chain was observed in a study of shared clonotypes between healthy human individuals. Study as a whole: Each donor's CD4 naive and CD4 memory cells filled three plates apiece, CD8 naive two, and CD8 memory one.

V lost 3 bases and J 3 bases, leaving 13 bases between the germline ends. Germline loops: CDR1 MRHNA, CDR2 SNTAGT. CDR3 length equals 15 residues. The naive CD8 fraction comprised CD45RO-negative cells positively selected for CCR7 and excluded terminally differentiated effector memory CD45RA+ cells. Within Nashville, Tennessee resided all donors, each a Caucasian adult. The material for each subset, its genomic DNA, was split evenly across several immunoSEQ plates. Method: immunoSEQ multiplex PCR; TCRdb's copy keeps in-frame clones and lacks some. The sample lists roughly 850,000 clones; 90% to 97% were seen once. As for this clone: Its antigen is unidentified.

Points from the study as a whole: Non-shared clonotypes had lower generation probabilities than those shared by all four donors.

Sequences were obtained from naive CD8+ T cells sorted from blood. The receptor was isolated from a man aged 30 to 39 in good health. The chain carries TRBV6-4 and TRBJ2-3, with TRBD1 as a possible D gene (6 bases). The CDR3 DNA reads TGTGCCAGCAGTGATTCACCCACAGGGACAGATACGCAGTATTTT. This sequence encodes CASSDSPTGTDTQYF.